This T cell receptor beta chain derives from a study of T cells in Graves' hyperthyroidism and ophthalmopathy. Trimming took 6 bases from V and 2 from J, leaving 16 bases between them. Germline lookup yields CDR1 ENHRY and CDR2 SYGVKD. The CDR3 length is 16 residues. In this sample, this clonotype turned up many times. Amplification of TCR beta CDR3 regions was performed using RNA transcripts as template. RT-PCR in the first round (using the HTBI primer set) targeted the TCR CDR3. Each CDR3 protein gets one entry after TCRdb re-called the multiplex PCR reads with MiXCR. Counted here are roughly 96,000 distinct CDR3 sequences, over 50% occurring once; the ten biggest clones make up 25% to 30%.

This clonotype was sampled from a woman between 40 and 55 years old with Graves' hyperthyroidism. Material for sequencing was blood. The rearrangement uses TRBV10-3 and TRBJ2-2, with a possible D match to TRBD1 (6 bases). CDR3: CAISPPQGINTGELFF. The CDR3 DNA reads as TGTGCCATCAGCCCCCCCCAGGGGATCAACACCGGGGAGCTGTTTTTT.